This T cell receptor beta chain was recovered during a study of control samples from healthy donors and cancer patients. Looked up from germline, CDR1 is WNHNN and CDR2 is SYGVQD (reference sequence). Trimming removed 4 bases from V and 4 bases from J; junction bases left unmatched: 3. This CDR3 contains 14 residues. The table came from immunoSEQ multiplex PCR; TCRdb's copy has only in-frame clones and leaves some out. The sample comprises about 250,000 clones, around 79% of which are singletons, and 13% rests with the top ten. The sequence was obtained from a woman between 55 and 75 years old with lung cancer. V is TRBV10-1 and J is TRBJ2-3; 9 bases fit TRBD2. Specimen: PBMCs. CDR3 sequence reads: CASSVAGDPDTQYF. CDR3 coding DNA: TGCGCCAGCAGTGTAGCGGGGGACCCAGATACGCAGTATTTT.